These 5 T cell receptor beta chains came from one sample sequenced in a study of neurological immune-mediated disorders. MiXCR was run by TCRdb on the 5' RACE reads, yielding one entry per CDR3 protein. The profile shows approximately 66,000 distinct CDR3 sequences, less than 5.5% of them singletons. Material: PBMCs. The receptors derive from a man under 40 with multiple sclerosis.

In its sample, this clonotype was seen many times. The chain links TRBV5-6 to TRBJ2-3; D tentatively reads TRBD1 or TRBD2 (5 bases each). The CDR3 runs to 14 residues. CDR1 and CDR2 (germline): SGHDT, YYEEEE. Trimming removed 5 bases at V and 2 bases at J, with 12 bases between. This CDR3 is CASSYPGPTDTQYF. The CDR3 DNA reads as TGTGCCAGCAGTTATCCGGGGCCCACAGATACGCAGTATTTT.

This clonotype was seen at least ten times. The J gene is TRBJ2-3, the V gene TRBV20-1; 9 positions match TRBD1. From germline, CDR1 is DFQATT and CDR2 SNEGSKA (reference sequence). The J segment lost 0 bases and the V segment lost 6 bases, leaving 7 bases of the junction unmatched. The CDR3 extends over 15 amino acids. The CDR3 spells CSALTGQGSTDTQYF. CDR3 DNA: TGCAGTGCCCTCACCGGACAGGGGAGCACAGATACGCAGTATTTT.

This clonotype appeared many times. CDR3 nucleotide sequence: TGCAGTGCTAGGACAACCATGAACACTGAAGCTTTCTTT. It encodes CSARTTMNTEAFF. The V and J genes are TRBV20-1 and TRBJ1-1; D unresolved. The CDR3 extends over 13 amino acids. Germline CDR1 DFQATT, CDR2 SNEGSKA (reference sequence). The V end was cut by 3 bases, the J end by 0 bases, with 8 bases between.

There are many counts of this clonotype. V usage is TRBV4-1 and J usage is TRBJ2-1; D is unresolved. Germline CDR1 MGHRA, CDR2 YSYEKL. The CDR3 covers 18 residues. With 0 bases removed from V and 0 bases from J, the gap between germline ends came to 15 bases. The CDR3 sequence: CASSQESPVGISYNEQFF. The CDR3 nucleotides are TGCGCCAGCAGCCAAGAGTCCCCAGTCGGTATCTCCTACAATGAGCAGTTCTTC.

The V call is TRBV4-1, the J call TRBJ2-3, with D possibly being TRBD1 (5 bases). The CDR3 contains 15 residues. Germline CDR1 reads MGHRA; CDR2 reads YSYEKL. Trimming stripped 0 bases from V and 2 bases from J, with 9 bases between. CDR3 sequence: CASSQEQAITDTQYF. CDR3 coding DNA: TGCGCCAGCAGCCAAGAACAGGCAATCACAGATACGCAGTATTTT.